The present T cell receptor (beta chain) was sequenced within a study of T cells expressing NK-cell markers. General study results and limits: There remained a lack of clarity about HCMV specificity of expanded NKG2C+ T cell clones.

Details on this clonotype: No antigen is known for it.

This CDR3 contains 19 residues. CDR1 and CDR2 from the germline V gene are SGHRS and YFSETQ. 5'RACE template switching with UMIs generated TCR beta cDNA. TCRdb derives one entry per CDR3 protein from the 5' RACE reads, leaving out DNA. Listed are 300,000 to 500,000 distinct CDR3 sequences; approximately 11% falls within the top ten. J is TRBJ2-3 and V is TRBV5-1; TCRdb returns TRBD2, unconfirmable since there is no DNA. Sequencing input: blood T cells: a sorted CD56 or NKG2C T cell subset, CD4+ or CD8+ T cells, or bulk PBMC T cells (not recorded which). This TCR derives from a woman aged 50 to 60 in good health. The CDR3 spells CASTLQRASGSSFTDTQYF.